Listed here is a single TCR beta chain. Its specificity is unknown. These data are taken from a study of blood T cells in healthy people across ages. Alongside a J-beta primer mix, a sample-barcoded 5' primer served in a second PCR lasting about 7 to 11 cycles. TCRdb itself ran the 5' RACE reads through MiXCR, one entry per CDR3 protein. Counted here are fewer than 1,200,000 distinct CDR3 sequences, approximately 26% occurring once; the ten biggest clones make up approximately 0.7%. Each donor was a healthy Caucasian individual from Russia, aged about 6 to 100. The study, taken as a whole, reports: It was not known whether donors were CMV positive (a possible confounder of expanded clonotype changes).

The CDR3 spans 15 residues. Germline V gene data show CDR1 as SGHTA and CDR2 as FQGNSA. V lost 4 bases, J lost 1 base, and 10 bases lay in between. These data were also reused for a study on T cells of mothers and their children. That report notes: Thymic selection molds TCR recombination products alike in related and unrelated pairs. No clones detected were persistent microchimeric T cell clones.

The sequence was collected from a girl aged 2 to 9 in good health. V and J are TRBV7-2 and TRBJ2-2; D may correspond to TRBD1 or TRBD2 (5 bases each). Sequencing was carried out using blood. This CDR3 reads CASSSGPKNTGELFF. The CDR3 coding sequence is TGTGCCAGCAGCTCGGGACCGAAGAACACCGGGGAGCTGTTTTTT.